This T cell receptor beta chain originates from a study of blood T cells in healthy people across ages. Each of the donors had approximately 10 milliliters of peripheral blood drawn into EDTA-treated Vacutainer tubes. Overall study findings and caveats: Relative to aged donors, long-lived donors carried more naive CD4+ cells and displayed higher diversity.

This clonotype appeared a few times. The target antigen is unknown. Germline loops: CDR1 DFQATT, CDR2 SNEGSKA (reference sequence). Trimming took 6 bases from V and 1 from J; bases not matched to a gene: 6. CDR3 size: 14 residues. For the second PCR, which ran for about 6 to 11 cycles, a sample-barcoded 5' primer and a J-beta primer mix were used. TCRdb itself ran the 5' RACE reads through MiXCR, one entry per CDR3 protein. The sample holds 1.5 million or so distinct CDR3 sequences, 35% to 45% seen once. Sequencing was done on a sample of blood. The rearrangement joins TRBV20-1 to TRBJ2-3, with TRBD2 matching over 8 bases. This clonotype originated in a woman younger than 30 in good health. The CDR3 reads CSAYPTSGTDTQYF. CDR3 nucleotides: TGCAGTGCCTACCCGACTAGCGGCACAGATACGCAGTATTTT.